This T cell receptor beta chain stems from a study of cytomegalovirus exposure and HLA in healthy donors. Findings of the study overall: Apparent HLA restriction characterized most CMV-associated TCR beta chains in a later analysis. About 150 TCR beta chains were listed as cytomegalovirus-associated.

CDR1 is MNHEY, CDR2 SMNVEV, per germline (reference sequence). V dropped 4 bases and J dropped 4 bases, with 11 bases sitting between them. The CDR3 runs 13 residues. This clone was detected once. Its antigen is unknown. The PCR made use of 60 Vbeta and 13 Jbeta primers. The assay was immunoSEQ multiplex PCR, and TCRdb's table has in-frame clones only and misses some. The sample has roughly 190,000 clones, around 75% seen once; the top ten hold less than 2%. This sequence joins TRBV27 and TRBJ2-7, with TRBD1 as a possible D gene (5 bases). The sample comprised PBMCs. The TCR originated in a woman aged 25 to 39 in good health and CMV-seronegative. The DNA of the CDR3 is TGTGCCAGCAGTTCAGGGCTGGCATACGAGCAGTACTTC. Protein sequence: CASSSGLAYEQYF.